The next 22 T cell receptor beta chains were all read from a single sample in a study of T-cell memory formation after mild COVID-19. TCRdb fed the 5' RACE reads into MiXCR, producing one record per CDR3 protein. This table has some 290,000 distinct CDR3 sequences, around 15% appearing once. Sample: PBMCs or a T cell subset sorted from them (not recorded which). Receptor source: a man between 18 and 29 years old who had mild COVID-19 (a few samples of this study predate the infection). Cell type and time point are not known.

This chain joins TRBV7-8 and TRBJ2-7, with D unclear. V was trimmed by 5 bases and J by 6 bases, leaving 17 bases between them. Germline V CDR1 and CDR2: SGHVS, FQNEAQ. CDR3 length equals 14 residues. For the CDR3, the DNA is TGTGCCAGCAGCCCAGTGGTGCTAGTCGGCGAGCAGTACGTC. This gives the protein CASSPVVLVGEQYV.

This clonotype came up a few times. The chain recombines TRBV7-6 with TRBJ2-2; TRBD1 is a possible D gene (7 bases). From germline, CDR1 is SGHVS and CDR2 FNYEAQ. Trimming shortened V by 1 base and J by 4 bases, and 10 bases separated the two germline ends. The CDR3 has 15 amino acids. CDR3 sequence reads: CASSLVQGGTGELFF. The CDR3 DNA reads TGTGCCAGCAGCTTAGTTCAGGGGGGCACCGGGGAGCTGTTTTTT.

This clonotype was detected only a few times. The J gene is TRBJ1-2, the V gene TRBV29-1; the match to TRBD1 covers 7 bases. The CDR3 consists of 13 residues. Germline values: CDR1 SQVTM, CDR2 ANQGSEA. J gave up 0 bases and V 6 bases, and 4 bases lay outside the gene matches. Written as DNA, the CDR3 is TGCAGCGTCGACAGGGTTTCTAACTATGGCTACACCTTC. It translates to CSVDRVSNYGYTF.

This clonotype was counted a few times. In nucleotides, the CDR3 is TGTGCCAGCAGCCAAGAGGCCACTCCTGAAGCTTTCTTT. This codes for CASSQEATPEAFF. The chain joins TRBV3-1 to TRBJ1-1, with D unclear. Germline V gene data show CDR1 as LGHDT and CDR2 as YNNKEL (reference sequence). V lost 0 bases, J lost 6 bases, and 8 bases lay in between. The CDR3 extends over 13 amino acids.

V and J are TRBV7-6 and TRBJ2-7, with 8 bases identical to TRBD1. V lost 1 base and J lost 4; bases outside the gene matches: 6. CDR3 size: 15 residues. Germline V gives CDR1 SGHVS, CDR2 FNYEAQ. The CDR3 region has the DNA TGTGCCAGCAGCTTAGAGGGGACAGGACTATACGAGCAGTACTTC. Amino acids: CASSLEGTGLYEQYF.

The rearrangement links TRBV7-9 to TRBJ1-6; 8 bases line up with TRBD1. This CDR3 contains 16 residues. Germline V gene lookup returns CDR1 SEHNR and CDR2 FQNEAQ (reference sequence). V shed 4 bases and J 10 bases; nucleotides not matched to a gene: 12. CDR3 protein: CASSSTGEGGRSPLHF. CDR3 DNA: TGTGCCAGCAGCTCGACAGGGGAAGGGGGTCGCTCACCCCTCCACTTT.

V and J are TRBV6-2 or TRBV6-3 and TRBJ2-7; 8 bases line up with TRBD1. Germline CDR1 is MNHEY and CDR2 is SVGEGT. V lost 5 bases, J lost 7 bases, and 13 bases stayed unmatched. This CDR3 comprises 15 residues. The CDR3 DNA reads TGTGCCAGCAGTCCCATAGACAGGGACAGGCGGGAGCAGTACGTC. Protein product: CASSPIDRDRREQYV.

This clonotype showed up just a few times. J is TRBJ2-7 and V is TRBV6-2 or TRBV6-3, with a weak D call TRBD2 (5 bases). CDR1 is MNHEY and CDR2 is SVGEGT in the germline V gene. V was pared by 6 bases and J by 2 bases, with 11 bases between. This CDR3 is built from 13 residues. This CDR3 reads CASRRGGAYEQYV. For the CDR3, the DNA is TGTGCCAGCAGACGGGGTGGTGCCTACGAGCAGTACGTC.

The V gene is TRBV10-1, the J gene TRBJ2-3; no definite D call. Per germline, CDR1 WNHNN and CDR2 SYGVQD (reference sequence). The length of the CDR3 is 14 residues. The V end lost 6 bases, the J end lost 4 bases, and 14 bases lay between the germline ends. Here the CDR3 reads CASRSDASSDTQYF. The CDR3 nucleotides are TGCGCCAGCAGGAGCGACGCATCCTCAGATACGCAGTATTTT.

V usage is TRBV6-6 and J usage is TRBJ1-4; D is unclear. The length of the CDR3 is 12 residues. Germline V lookup: CDR1 MNHNY, CDR2 SVGAGI (reference sequence). V was clipped by 6 bases and J by 6 bases, with 8 bases between them. CDR3 residues: CASSQDYEKLFF. As DNA, the CDR3 is TGTGCCAGCAGCCAGGACTATGAAAAACTGTTTTTT.

The rearrangement joins TRBV7-6 to TRBJ2-3, with D possibly being TRBD1 (6 bases). The CDR3 runs to 16 residues. V lost 4 bases to trimming and J lost 1 base, with 15 bases between them. Germline CDR1 SGHVS, CDR2 FNYEAQ. The CDR3 reads CASSWATGKGTDTQYF. The DNA for the CDR3 is TGTGCCAGCAGCTGGGCCACAGGGAAAGGCACAGATACGCAGTATTTT.

This clonotype was counted a few times. The chain combines TRBV20-1 with TRBJ1-1, with D tentatively TRBD1 (5 bases). The CDR3 spans 12 residues. The V gene's germline CDR1 is DFQATT and CDR2 SNEGSKA (reference sequence). The V end lost 1 base, the J end lost 6 bases, and 9 bases lay between the germline ends. The CDR3 loop is CSARVGAAEAFF. DNA for the CDR3: TGCAGTGCTAGAGTAGGGGCGGCTGAAGCTTTCTTT.

This clonotype was seen more than once but under ten times. The genes are TRBV29-1 and TRBJ2-7, with TRBD1 matching over 7 bases. Unmatched junction bases numbered 5, after V lost 3 bases and J lost 0 bases. This CDR3 is built from 14 residues. CDR1 and CDR2 from the germline V gene are SQVTM and ANQGSEA. The CDR3 region is CSVDYRGSSYEQYF. CDR3 nucleotides: TGCAGCGTTGATTACAGGGGTAGCTCCTACGAGCAGTACTTC.

The chain links TRBV28 to TRBJ1-1, with a weak D call TRBD1 (5 bases). V shed 6 bases and J shed 11 bases, with 16 bases lying between them. CDR1 is MDHEN and CDR2 is SYDVKM in the germline V gene. This CDR3 comprises 12 residues. The CDR3 region has the DNA TGTGCCAGCAGCCCTTCCGGGGCCAGGGCTTTCTTT. Protein sequence: CASSPSGARAFF.

The chain couples TRBV5-1 to TRBJ2-1, with D perhaps TRBD2 (6 bases). There are 14 residues in the CDR3. The V gene's germline CDR1 is SGHRS and CDR2 YFSETQ. Between the trimmed V and J ends, which lost 4 bases and 2 bases, there was a span of 10 bases. CDR3 sequence: CASSRRAPYNEQFF. The CDR3 DNA reads as TGCGCCAGCAGCAGGAGGGCCCCCTACAATGAGCAGTTCTTC.

CDR3 amino acids: CSARHPTTLTGELFF. CDR3 in DNA: TGCAGTGCTAGACACCCTACGACACTCACCGGGGAGCTGTTTTTT. The rearrangement joins TRBV20-1 to TRBJ2-2, with D unclear. The V end lost 2 bases, the J end lost 4 bases, and 14 bases lay between the germline ends. CDR3 length: 15 amino acids. CDR1 DFQATT and CDR2 SNEGSKA come from the germline V gene (reference sequence).

This chain links TRBV28 with TRBJ1-3, with 7 positions matching TRBD1. CDR1 is MDHEN and CDR2 is SYDVKM in the germline V gene. V trimming: 5 bases; J trimming: 1 base; junction bases outside the gene matches: 11. CDR3 length: 17 amino acids. CDR3 protein: CASSPPNRGFSGNTIYF. CDR3 in DNA: TGTGCCAGCAGTCCACCCAACAGGGGTTTTTCTGGAAACACCATATATTTT.

This clonotype was recorded a few times. This chain links TRBV9 with TRBJ1-5; perhaps TRBD1 as D (5 bases). V was clipped by 3 bases and J by 7 bases, with 14 bases between them. This CDR3 is 14 amino acids long. Germline V gene sequence: CDR1 SGDLS, CDR2 YYNGEE. The CDR3 spells CASSAAPRDQPQHF. DNA of the CDR3: TGTGCCAGCAGCGCAGCCCCTAGGGACCAGCCCCAGCATTTT.

The chain links TRBV24-1 to TRBJ1-1; the D is unclear. This CDR3 contains 13 residues. V gave up 5 bases and J gave up 0 bases, with 6 bases separating them. Germline assignment: CDR1 KGHDR and CDR2 SFDVKD. In nucleotides, the CDR3 is TGTGCCACCAGTGCGGGGTTGAACACTGAAGCTTTCTTT. Protein product: CATSAGLNTEAFF.

This clonotype showed up just a few times. This rearrangement joins TRBV30 to TRBJ2-7, with D perhaps matching TRBD1 (5 bases). In germline, CDR1 is GTSNPN, CDR2 SVGIG (reference sequence). The CDR3 spans 14 residues. V gave up 2 bases and J gave up 0 bases, with 11 bases separating them. CDR3 nucleotide sequence: TGTGCCTGGAGTACCTTCCAGGGCTCCTACGAGCAGTACTTC. Protein: CAWSTFQGSYEQYF.

V is TRBV19 and J is TRBJ1-2; D is possibly TRBD1 (6 bases). This CDR3 has 14 amino acids. V was pared by 7 bases and J by 0 bases, with 12 bases between. Germline CDR1 LNHDA, CDR2 SQIVND (reference sequence). In nucleotides, the CDR3 is TGTGCCAGTACCTGGGACAAGACTAACTATGGCTACACCTTC. Its protein product is CASTWDKTNYGYTF.

The chain employs TRBV7-9 and TRBJ2-1; no reliable D call. Germline V gene sequence: CDR1 SEHNR, CDR2 FQNEAQ (reference sequence). The CDR3 has 15 amino acids. Trimming took off 5 bases at V and 7 bases at J, with 18 bases between the two ends. The CDR3 DNA reads as TGTGCCAGCAGCCACTACAGCCCCCCACGGAATGAGCAGTTCTTC. Its protein is CASSHYSPPRNEQFF. Full variable domain (remainder filled in from reference TRBV7-9 and TRBJ2-1): DTGVSQNPRHKITKRGQNVTFRCDPISEHNRLYWYRQTLGQGPEFLTYFQNEAQLEKSRLLSDRFSAERPKGSFSTLEIQRTEQGDSAMYLCASSHYSPPRNEQFFGPGTRLTVL.